This T cell receptor beta chain emerged from a study of identifying expanded T cells in peripheral blood. The study, taken as a whole, reports: Across healthy donors, higher total template counts meant significantly greater approximately two-week count variance. Approximately 1.2 clones differed between technical replicates, versus around 15 and 18 over time.

Clones were read by immunoSEQ multiplex PCR, and TCRdb kept only the in-frame ones, dropping some. Of 100,000 to 150,000 clones in the sample, approximately 80% are singletons; the top ten hold 3% to 4%. Germline values: CDR1 KGHSH, CDR2 LQKENI. Trimming cost V 3 bases and J 7 bases; bases outside gene matches: 17. The CDR3 is made up of 18 amino acids. With respect to this clone: Its antigen remains unknown.

Healthy donors had no documented immune events, such as infections, while sampled. The TCR comes from a person aged 18-69 years in good health. The material sequenced was blood. The J gene is TRBJ1-5, the V gene TRBV18; 8 bases line up with TRBD1. CDR3 coding DNA: TGTGCCAGCTCACCCGACTTTAATACAGGGGGAGGAGGACAGCCCCAGCATTTT. Translation: CASSPDFNTGGGGQPQHF.